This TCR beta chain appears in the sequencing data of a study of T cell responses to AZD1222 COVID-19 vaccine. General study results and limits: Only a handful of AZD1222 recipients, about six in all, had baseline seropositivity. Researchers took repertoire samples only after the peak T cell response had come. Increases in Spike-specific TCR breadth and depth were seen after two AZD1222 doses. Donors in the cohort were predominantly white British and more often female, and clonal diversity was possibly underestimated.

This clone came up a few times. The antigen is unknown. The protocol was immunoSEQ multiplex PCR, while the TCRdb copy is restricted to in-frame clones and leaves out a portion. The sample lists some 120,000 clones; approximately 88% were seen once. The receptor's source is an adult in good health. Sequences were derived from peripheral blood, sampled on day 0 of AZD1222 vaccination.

The CDR3 DNA reads as TGTGCCAGCAGCCAAACCGGGACAGGGGGCTACGAGCAGTACTTC. Encoded protein: CASSQTGTGGYEQYF. The V gene is TRBV16, the J gene TRBJ2-7; 11 nucleotides line up with TRBD1. The CDR3 is made up of 15 amino acids. Germline lookup yields CDR1 KGHSY and CDR2 FQNENV. With V trimmed by 2 bases and J by 3 bases, 3 bases remained unmatched.